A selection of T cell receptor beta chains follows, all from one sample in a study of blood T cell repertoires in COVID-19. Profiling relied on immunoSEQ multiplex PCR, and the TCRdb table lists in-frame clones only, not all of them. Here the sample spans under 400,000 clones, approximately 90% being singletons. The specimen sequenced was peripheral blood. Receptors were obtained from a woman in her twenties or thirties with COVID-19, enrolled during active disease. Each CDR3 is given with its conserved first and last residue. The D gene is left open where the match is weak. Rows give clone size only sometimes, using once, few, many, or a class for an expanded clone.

cdr3_nt: TGTGCCAGCAGCCCTGACAGGAACTCCTACGAGCAGTACTTC; cdr3_aa: CASSPDRNSYEQYF; j_call: TRBJ2-7; v_call: TRBV5-4; clone_size: .; d_call: .
cdr3_nt: TGTGCCAGCAGTTTCCCGTATCAGCCCCAGCATTTT; cdr3_aa: CASSFPYQPQHF; j_call: TRBJ1-5; v_call: TRBV12-3/TRBV12-4; clone_size: .; d_call: .
cdr3_nt: TGTGCGTGGAGCCTGGAGCGAGGAGGAAACACCATATATTTT; cdr3_aa: CAWSLERGGNTIYF; j_call: TRBJ1-3; v_call: TRBV30; clone_size: .; d_call: .
cdr3_nt: TGTGCCAGCAGTTCACCAGGGCGAGATACGCAGTATTTT; cdr3_aa: CASSSPGRDTQYF; j_call: TRBJ2-3; v_call: TRBV6-2/TRBV6-3; clone_size: few; d_call: .
cdr3_nt: TGTGCCAGCACCGAAGAACGGGGGTTGAACACTGAAGCTTTCTTT; cdr3_aa: CASTEERGLNTEAFF; j_call: TRBJ1-1; v_call: TRBV2; clone_size: .; d_call: .
cdr3_nt: TGTGCCAGCAGCCAAGGACAGGGATTCTACAATGAGCAGTTCTTC; cdr3_aa: CASSQGQGFYNEQFF; j_call: TRBJ2-1; v_call: TRBV3-1/TRBV3-2; clone_size: .; d_call: TRBD1
cdr3_nt: TGTGCCAGCAGCTCAGTGCGGGACAGGGCTGGAAACACCATATATTTT; cdr3_aa: CASSSVRDRAGNTIYF; j_call: TRBJ1-3; v_call: TRBV7-6; clone_size: .; d_call: TRBD1
cdr3_nt: TGTGCCAGCAGTTACTCGAGAGCTAACTATGGCTACACCTTC; cdr3_aa: CASSYSRANYGYTF; j_call: TRBJ1-2; v_call: TRBV6-2/TRBV6-3; clone_size: .; d_call: .
cdr3_nt: TGCGCCAGCAGCCAAGATTTAGTAGCGGGGGGCTACAATGAGCAGTTCTTC; cdr3_aa: CASSQDLVAGGYNEQFF; j_call: TRBJ2-1; v_call: TRBV4-3; clone_size: .; d_call: TRBD2
cdr3_nt: TGTGCCAGCAGCTCAGGGGGCCTGCAGCCCCAGCATTTT; cdr3_aa: CASSSGGLQPQHF; j_call: TRBJ1-5; v_call: TRBV7-8; clone_size: .; d_call: TRBD1
cdr3_nt: TGTGCCAGCAGTTTTTCCTTAGGCGGAAACACTGAAGCTTTCTTT; cdr3_aa: CASSFSLGGNTEAFF; j_call: TRBJ1-1; v_call: TRBV6-2/TRBV6-3; clone_size: .; d_call: .
cdr3_nt: TGTGCCAGCAGCCTGGGACAGTCAGGTTCCTATTCACCCCTCCACTTT; cdr3_aa: CASSLGQSGSYSPLHF; j_call: TRBJ1-6; v_call: TRBV4-2; clone_size: .; d_call: TRBD1
cdr3_nt: TGTGCCACCGCGGGACAGGGGGAGGAGACCCAGTACTTC; cdr3_aa: CATAGQGEETQYF; j_call: TRBJ2-5; v_call: TRBV28; clone_size: .; d_call: TRBD1
cdr3_nt: TGTGCCAGCAGCGCCACGGGGGTGAGGGAAAACATTCAGTACTTC; cdr3_aa: CASSATGVRENIQYF; j_call: TRBJ2-4; v_call: TRBV9; clone_size: .; d_call: .
cdr3_nt: TGTGCCAGCAGCCAAGAAGAAGCCCACAATGAGCAGTTCTTC; cdr3_aa: CASSQEEAHNEQFF; j_call: TRBJ2-1; v_call: TRBV4-2; clone_size: .; d_call: .
cdr3_nt: TGTGCCAGCAGCCCATGGGAGTCGGGCGGGCCCCAGCATTTT; cdr3_aa: CASSPWESGGPQHF; j_call: TRBJ1-5; v_call: TRBV7-2; clone_size: .; d_call: .
cdr3_nt: TGTGCCACCAGCAGAGATGATGCCGGGACCGGGAGGGCAGCTTTT; cdr3_aa: CATSRDDAGTGRAAF; j_call: TRBJ1-4; v_call: TRBV15; clone_size: .; d_call: .
cdr3_nt: TGTGCCAGCAGCGTCAGGGTTGGGACTAATGAAAAACTGTTTTTT; cdr3_aa: CASSVRVGTNEKLFF; j_call: TRBJ1-4; v_call: TRBV7-9; clone_size: .; d_call: .
cdr3_nt: TGTGCCATCAGCGAGGATCTAGTCGGTCAGCCCCAGCATTTT; cdr3_aa: CAISEDLVGQPQHF; j_call: TRBJ1-5; v_call: TRBV10-3; clone_size: .; d_call: .
cdr3_nt: TGTGCCAGCAGCCAAGTACGCGGAACTGAAGCTTTCTTT; cdr3_aa: CASSQVRGTEAFF; j_call: TRBJ1-1; v_call: TRBV14; clone_size: .; d_call: .
cdr3_nt: TGCAGCGTCAAAAGCAGGACAGGAAACACTGAAGCTTTCTTT; cdr3_aa: CSVKSRTGNTEAFF; j_call: TRBJ1-1; v_call: TRBV29-1; clone_size: .; d_call: TRBD1
cdr3_nt: TGTGCCAGCAGTGAAGGTCGGTATAGCAATCAGCCCCAGCATTTT; cdr3_aa: CASSEGRYSNQPQHF; j_call: TRBJ1-5; v_call: TRBV2; clone_size: .; d_call: .
cdr3_nt: TGTGCCAGTAGTACTAACAGGGACCAAGAGACCCAGTACTTC; cdr3_aa: CASSTNRDQETQYF; j_call: TRBJ2-5; v_call: TRBV19; clone_size: .; d_call: .
cdr3_nt: TGTGCCAGCAGCCAAGATCCACGGACTAGCGGGGGAAACATTCAGTACTTC; cdr3_aa: CASSQDPRTSGGNIQYF; j_call: TRBJ2-4; v_call: TRBV3-1/TRBV3-2; clone_size: .; d_call: TRBD2
cdr3_nt: TGTGCCAGCTCACTGGGGGGGGTGGCCAATCAGCCCCAGCATTTT; cdr3_aa: CASSLGGVANQPQHF; j_call: TRBJ1-5; v_call: TRBV18; clone_size: few; d_call: .
cdr3_nt: TGTGCCAGCAGTTCCAGGGCTGGCTACACCTTC; cdr3_aa: CASSSRAGYTF; j_call: TRBJ1-2; v_call: TRBV6-5; clone_size: .; d_call: .
cdr3_nt: TGTGCCAGCAGACCTAGCAGGGGGTCTCGTCAAGAGACCCAGTACTTC; cdr3_aa: CASRPSRGSRQETQYF; j_call: TRBJ2-5; v_call: TRBV6-2/TRBV6-3; clone_size: .; d_call: TRBD1
cdr3_nt: TGTGCCAGCAGCAATCCAGGGGAAGAGACCCAGTACTTC; cdr3_aa: CASSNPGEETQYF; j_call: TRBJ2-5; v_call: TRBV7-9; clone_size: .; d_call: .
cdr3_nt: TGTGCCACCAGTGATTTCTCGGACAGGGAGTATTGGAACTATGGCTACACCTTC; cdr3_aa: CATSDFSDREYWNYGYTF; j_call: TRBJ1-2; v_call: TRBV24-1; clone_size: .; d_call: TRBD1
cdr3_nt: TGCAGTGCTAGTCGGGGCGGGGAGCTGTTTTTT; cdr3_aa: CSASRGGELFF; j_call: TRBJ2-2; v_call: TRBV20-1; clone_size: .; d_call: .
cdr3_nt: TGTGCCAGCAAAATAGGGAGAAGTCGGGACACTGAAGCTTTCTTT; cdr3_aa: CASKIGRSRDTEAFF; j_call: TRBJ1-1; v_call: TRBV6-5; clone_size: .; d_call: .
cdr3_nt: TGTGCCAGCTCACCAAAACTGATCGGGACAGGGGAGTATGGCTACACCTTC; cdr3_aa: CASSPKLIGTGEYGYTF; j_call: TRBJ1-2; v_call: TRBV18; clone_size: .; d_call: TRBD1
cdr3_nt: TGCGCCAACAGCTTGGGTAGCGGGGGTGAGCAGTTCTTC; cdr3_aa: CANSLGSGGEQFF; j_call: TRBJ2-1; v_call: TRBV5-1; clone_size: .; d_call: TRBD2
cdr3_nt: TGTGCCAGCAGCCCACGAAAGGGACAGGGAGCGGGAAACACCATATATTTT; cdr3_aa: CASSPRKGQGAGNTIYF; j_call: TRBJ1-3; v_call: TRBV11-3; clone_size: .; d_call: TRBD1
cdr3_nt: TGTGCTAGCAGCTTAGCGATTGAACGACAGGGGGTGGAGACCCAGTACTTC; cdr3_aa: CASSLAIERQGVETQYF; j_call: TRBJ2-5; v_call: TRBV7-7; clone_size: .; d_call: TRBD1
cdr3_nt: TGTGCCAGCAGCTCCGGGACAGGGGCCGGCTACACCTTC; cdr3_aa: CASSSGTGAGYTF; j_call: TRBJ1-2; v_call: TRBV7-3; clone_size: .; d_call: TRBD1